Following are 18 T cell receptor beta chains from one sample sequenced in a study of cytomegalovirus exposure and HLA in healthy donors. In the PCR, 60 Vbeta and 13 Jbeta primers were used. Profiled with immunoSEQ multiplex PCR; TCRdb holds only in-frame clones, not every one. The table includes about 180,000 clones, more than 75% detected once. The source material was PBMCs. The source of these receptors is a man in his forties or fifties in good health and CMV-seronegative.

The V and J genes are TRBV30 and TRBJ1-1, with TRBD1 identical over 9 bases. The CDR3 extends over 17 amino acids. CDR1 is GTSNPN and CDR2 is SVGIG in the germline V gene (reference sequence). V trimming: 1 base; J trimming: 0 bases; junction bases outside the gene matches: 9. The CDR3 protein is CAWSALGTGILNTEAFF. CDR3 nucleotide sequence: TGTGCCTGGAGTGCCCTCGGGACAGGGATCTTGAACACTGAAGCTTTCTTT. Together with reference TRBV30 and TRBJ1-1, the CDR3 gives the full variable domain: SQTIHQWPATLVQPVGSPLSLECTVEGTSNPNLYWYRQAAGRGLQLLFYSVGIGQISSEVPQNLSASRPQDRQFILSSKKLLLSDSGFYLCAWSALGTGILNTEAFFGQGTRLTVV.

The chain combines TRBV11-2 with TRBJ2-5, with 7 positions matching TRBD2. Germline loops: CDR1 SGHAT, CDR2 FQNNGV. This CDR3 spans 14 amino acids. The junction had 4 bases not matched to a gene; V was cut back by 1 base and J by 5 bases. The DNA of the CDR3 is TGTGCCAGCAGCTTAGGGGTGGGAGGGGAGACCCAGTACTTC. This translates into CASSLGVGGETQYF.

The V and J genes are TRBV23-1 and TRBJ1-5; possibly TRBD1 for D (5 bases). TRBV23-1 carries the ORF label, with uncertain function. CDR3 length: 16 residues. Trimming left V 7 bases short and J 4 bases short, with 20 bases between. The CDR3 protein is CASIPDSPPGNQPQHF. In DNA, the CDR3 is TGCGCCAGCATCCCTGACAGCCCACCAGGGAATCAGCCCCAGCATTTT.

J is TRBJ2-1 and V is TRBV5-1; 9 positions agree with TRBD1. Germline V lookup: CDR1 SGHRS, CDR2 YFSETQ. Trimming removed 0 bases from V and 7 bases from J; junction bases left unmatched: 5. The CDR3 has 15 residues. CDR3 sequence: CASSLEDRGGNEQFF. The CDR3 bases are TGCGCCAGCAGCTTGGAGGACAGGGGAGGAAATGAGCAGTTCTTC.

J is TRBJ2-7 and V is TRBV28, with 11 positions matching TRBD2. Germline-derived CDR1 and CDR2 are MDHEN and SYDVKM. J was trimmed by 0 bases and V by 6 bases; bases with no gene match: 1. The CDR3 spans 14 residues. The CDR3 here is CASRTSGTSYEQYF. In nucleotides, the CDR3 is TGTGCCAGCAGGACTAGCGGGACCTCCTACGAGCAGTACTTC.

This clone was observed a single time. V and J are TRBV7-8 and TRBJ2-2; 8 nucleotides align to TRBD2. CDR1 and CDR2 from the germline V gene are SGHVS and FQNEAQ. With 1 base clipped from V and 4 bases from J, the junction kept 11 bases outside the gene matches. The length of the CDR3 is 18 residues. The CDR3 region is CASSLGIERGPVTGELFF. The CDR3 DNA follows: TGTGCCAGCAGCTTAGGAATAGAGCGGGGGCCCGTCACCGGGGAGCTGTTTTTT.

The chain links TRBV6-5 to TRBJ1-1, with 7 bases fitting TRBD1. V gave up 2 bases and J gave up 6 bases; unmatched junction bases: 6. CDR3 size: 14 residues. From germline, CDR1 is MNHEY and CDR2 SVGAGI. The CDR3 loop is CASSYRGLFAEAFF. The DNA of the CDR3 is TGTGCCAGCAGTTACAGGGGGCTTTTCGCTGAAGCTTTCTTT.

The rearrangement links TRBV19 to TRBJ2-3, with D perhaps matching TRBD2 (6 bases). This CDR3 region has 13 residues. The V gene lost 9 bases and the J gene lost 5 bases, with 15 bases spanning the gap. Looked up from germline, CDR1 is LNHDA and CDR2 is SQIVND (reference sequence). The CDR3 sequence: CASEASEQDTQYF. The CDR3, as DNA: TGTGCCAGCGAGGCTAGCGAACAAGATACGCAGTATTTT.

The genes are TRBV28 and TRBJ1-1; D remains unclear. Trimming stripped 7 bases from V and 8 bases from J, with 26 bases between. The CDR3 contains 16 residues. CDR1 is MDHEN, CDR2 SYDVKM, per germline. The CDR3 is CASNPYTMGTHREAFF. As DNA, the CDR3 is TGTGCCAGCAACCCCTACACTATGGGTACGCATCGAGAAGCTTTCTTT. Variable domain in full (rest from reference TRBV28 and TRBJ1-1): DVKVTQSSRYLVKRTGEKVFLECVQDMDHENMFWYRQDPGLGLRLIYFSYDVKMKEKGDIPEGYSVSREKKERFSLILESASTNQTSMYLCASNPYTMGTHREAFFGQGTRLTVV.

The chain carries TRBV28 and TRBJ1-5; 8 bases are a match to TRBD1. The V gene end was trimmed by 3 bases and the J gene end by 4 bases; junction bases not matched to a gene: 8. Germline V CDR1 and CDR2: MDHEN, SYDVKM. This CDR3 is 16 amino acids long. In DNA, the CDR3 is TGTGCCAGCAGTTTCATCAGGGGGCTCGCTAATCAGCCCCAGCATTTT. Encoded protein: CASSFIRGLANQPQHF.

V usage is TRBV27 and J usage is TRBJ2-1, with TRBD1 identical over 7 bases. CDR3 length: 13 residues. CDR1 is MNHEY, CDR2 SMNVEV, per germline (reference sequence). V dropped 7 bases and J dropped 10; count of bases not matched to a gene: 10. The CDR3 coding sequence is TGTGCCAGCACATCATCGAGCAGGGGGGAGCAGTTCTTC. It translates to CASTSSSRGEQFF.

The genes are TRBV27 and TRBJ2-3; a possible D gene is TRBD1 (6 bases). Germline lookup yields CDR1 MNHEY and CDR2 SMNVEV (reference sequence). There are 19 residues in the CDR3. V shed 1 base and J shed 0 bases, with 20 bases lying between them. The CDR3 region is CASSLFSRGRGLSTDTQYF. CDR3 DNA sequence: TGTGCCAGCAGTTTATTCTCACGGGGCAGGGGTTTAAGCACAGATACGCAGTATTTT.

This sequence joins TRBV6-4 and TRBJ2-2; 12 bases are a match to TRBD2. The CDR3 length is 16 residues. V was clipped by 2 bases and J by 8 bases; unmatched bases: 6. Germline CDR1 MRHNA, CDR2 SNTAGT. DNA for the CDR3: TGTGCCAGCAGTGACCTAGCGGGAGGGCCAGGAGGGGAGCTGTTTTTT. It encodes CASSDLAGGPGGELFF.

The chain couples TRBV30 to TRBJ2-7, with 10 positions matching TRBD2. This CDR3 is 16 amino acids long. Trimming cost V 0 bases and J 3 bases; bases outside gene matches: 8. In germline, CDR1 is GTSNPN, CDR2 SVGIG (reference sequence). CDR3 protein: CAWSVSGGGLYYEQYF. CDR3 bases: TGTGCCTGGAGTGTAAGCGGGGGGGGCCTATACTACGAGCAGTACTTC.

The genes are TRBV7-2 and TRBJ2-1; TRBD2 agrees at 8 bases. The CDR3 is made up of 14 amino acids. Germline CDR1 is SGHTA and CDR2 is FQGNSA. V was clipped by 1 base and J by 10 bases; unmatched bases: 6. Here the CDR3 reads CASSLVVTSEEQFF. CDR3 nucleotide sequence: TGTGCCAGCAGCTTAGTTGTGACTAGCGAGGAGCAGTTCTTC.

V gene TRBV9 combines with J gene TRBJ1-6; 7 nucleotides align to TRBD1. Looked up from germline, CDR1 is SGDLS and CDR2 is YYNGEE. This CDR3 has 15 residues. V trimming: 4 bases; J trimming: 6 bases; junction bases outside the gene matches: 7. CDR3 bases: TGTGCCAGCAGCCCCCAGACAGGGATTAATTCACCCCTCCACTTT. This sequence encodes CASSPQTGINSPLHF.

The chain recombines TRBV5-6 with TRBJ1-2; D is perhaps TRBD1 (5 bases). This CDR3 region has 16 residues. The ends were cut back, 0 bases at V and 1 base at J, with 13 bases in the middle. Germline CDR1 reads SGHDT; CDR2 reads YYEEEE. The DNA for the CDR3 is TGTGCCAGCAGCTTGGCCCGGGGGACCTATAACTATGGCTACACCTTC. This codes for CASSLARGTYNYGYTF.

CDR3 sequence (DNA): TGTGCCTGGAGTCCGGACAGATACGAAGCTTTCTTT. Translation gives CAWSPDRYEAFF. The chain is built from TRBV30 and TRBJ1-1; TRBD1 might be the D (6 bases). This CDR3 is 12 amino acids long. The V end was cut by 2 bases, the J end by 8 bases, with 12 bases between. The germline CDR1 and CDR2 sequences are GTSNPN and SVGIG (reference sequence).